This TCR beta chain was found in a study of tumor-infiltrating lymphocytes in localized non-small cell lung cancer. Overall study context: Some samples were collected after neoadjuvant chemotherapy; smokers, never-smokers and several histologies were included. The study, taken as a whole, reports: Higher tumor T cell infiltration than in uninvolved lung was supported by TCRbeta sequencing. T-cell fraction did not differ between immunotypes IM1 and IM2.

Data came from immunoSEQ multiplex PCR; TCRdb stores just in-frame clones and leaves some out. Of 20,000 to 30,000 clones listed, 69% were seen once; the top ten hold approximately 14%. Trimming removed 4 bases at V and 3 bases at J, with 14 bases between. Looked up from germline, CDR1 is SGHRS and CDR2 is YFSETQ. The CDR3 contains 14 residues. On this clone: Its specificity is unknown.

This sequence was found in a human donor with non-small cell lung cancer. The chain links TRBV5-1 to TRBJ2-7; D is unclear. Sample: lung tumor tissue. This CDR3 reads CASSPGHGFYEQYF. The CDR3 DNA reads TGCGCCAGCAGCCCGGGTCACGGGTTCTACGAGCAGTACTTC. The variable domain in full, completed from reference TRBV5-1 and TRBJ2-7, reads KAGVTQTPRYLIKTRGQQVTLSCSPISGHRSVSWYQQTPGQGLQFLFEYFSETQRNKGNFPGRFSGRQFSNSRSEMNVSTLELGDSALYLCASSPGHGFYEQYFGPGTRLTVT.